This record covers a single T cell receptor beta chain. Only in-frame clones appear in the TCRdb table, and some are missing; sequencing was by immunoSEQ multiplex PCR. The table shows about 100,000 clones, with roughly 93% occurring only once. This entry is derived from a study of siplizumab effects on memory and regulatory T cells. The CDR3 is 14 residues long. CDR1 is SGHRS, CDR2 YFSETQ, per germline. V was pared by 1 base and J by 1 base, with 8 bases between. The chain has TRBV5-1 and TRBJ1-1; D is unresolved. The specimen sequenced was non-Treg CD4+ T cells sorted from blood. This clonotype was sampled from a human donor in good health. The CDR3 nucleotides are TGCGCCAGCAGCTTGAGGTCCGAGAACACTGAAGCTTTCTTT. Its protein product is CASSLRSENTEAFF. Together with reference TRBV5-1 and TRBJ1-1, the CDR3 gives the full variable domain: KAGVTQTPRYLIKTRGQQVTLSCSPISGHRSVSWYQQTPGQGLQFLFEYFSETQRNKGNFPGRFSGRQFSNSRSEMNVSTLELGDSALYLCASSLRSENTEAFFGQGTRLTVV.